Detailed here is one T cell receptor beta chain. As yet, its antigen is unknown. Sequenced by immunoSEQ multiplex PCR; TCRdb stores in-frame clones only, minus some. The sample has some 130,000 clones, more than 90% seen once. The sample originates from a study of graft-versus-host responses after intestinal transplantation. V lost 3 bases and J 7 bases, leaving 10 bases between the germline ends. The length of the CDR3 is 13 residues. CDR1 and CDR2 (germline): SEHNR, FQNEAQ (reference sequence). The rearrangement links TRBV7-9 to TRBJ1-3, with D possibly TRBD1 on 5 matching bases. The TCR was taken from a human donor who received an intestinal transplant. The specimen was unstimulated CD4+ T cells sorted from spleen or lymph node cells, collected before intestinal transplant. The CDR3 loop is CASSFRGANTIYF. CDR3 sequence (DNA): TGTGCCAGCAGCTTCCGCGGGGCTAACACCATATATTTT.